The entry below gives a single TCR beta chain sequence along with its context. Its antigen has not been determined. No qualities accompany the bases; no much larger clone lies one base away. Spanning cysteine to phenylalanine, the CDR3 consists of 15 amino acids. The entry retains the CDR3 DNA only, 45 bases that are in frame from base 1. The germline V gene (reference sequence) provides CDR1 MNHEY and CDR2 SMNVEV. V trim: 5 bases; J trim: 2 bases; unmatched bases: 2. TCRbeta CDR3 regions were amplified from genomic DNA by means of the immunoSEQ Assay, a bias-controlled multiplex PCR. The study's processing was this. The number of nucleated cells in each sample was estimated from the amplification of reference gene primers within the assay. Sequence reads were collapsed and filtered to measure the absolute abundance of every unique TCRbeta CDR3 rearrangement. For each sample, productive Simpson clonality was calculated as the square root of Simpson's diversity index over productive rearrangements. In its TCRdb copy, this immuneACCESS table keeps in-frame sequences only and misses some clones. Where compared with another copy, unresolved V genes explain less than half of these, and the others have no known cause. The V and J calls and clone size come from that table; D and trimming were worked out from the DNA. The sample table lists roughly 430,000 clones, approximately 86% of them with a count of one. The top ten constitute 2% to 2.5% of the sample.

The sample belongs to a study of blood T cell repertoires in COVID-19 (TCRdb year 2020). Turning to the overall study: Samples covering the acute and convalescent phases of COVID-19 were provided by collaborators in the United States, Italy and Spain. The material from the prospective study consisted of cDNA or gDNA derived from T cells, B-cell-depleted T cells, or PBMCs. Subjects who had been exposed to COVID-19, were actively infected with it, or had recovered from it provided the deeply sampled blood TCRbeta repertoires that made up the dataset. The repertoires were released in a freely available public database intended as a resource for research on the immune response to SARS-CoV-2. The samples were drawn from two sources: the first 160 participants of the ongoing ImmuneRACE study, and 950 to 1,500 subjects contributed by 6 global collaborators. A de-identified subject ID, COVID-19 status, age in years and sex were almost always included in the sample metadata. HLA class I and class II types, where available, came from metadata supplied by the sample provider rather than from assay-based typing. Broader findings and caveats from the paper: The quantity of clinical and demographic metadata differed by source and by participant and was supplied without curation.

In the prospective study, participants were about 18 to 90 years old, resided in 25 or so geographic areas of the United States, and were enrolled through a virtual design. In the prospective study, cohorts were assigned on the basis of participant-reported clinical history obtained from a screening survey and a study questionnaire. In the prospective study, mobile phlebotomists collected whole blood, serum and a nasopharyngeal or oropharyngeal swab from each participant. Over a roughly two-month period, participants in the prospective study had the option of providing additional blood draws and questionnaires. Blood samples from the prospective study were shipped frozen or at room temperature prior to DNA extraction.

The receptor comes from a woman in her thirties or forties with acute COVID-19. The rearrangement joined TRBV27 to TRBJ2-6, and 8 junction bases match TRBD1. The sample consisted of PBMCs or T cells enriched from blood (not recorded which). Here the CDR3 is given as CASSEQGAGANVLTF. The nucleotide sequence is TGTGCCAGCAGTGAACAGGGGGCTGGGGCCAACGTCCTGACTTTC. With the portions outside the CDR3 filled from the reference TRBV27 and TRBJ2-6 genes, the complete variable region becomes EAQVTQNPRYLITVTGKKLTVTCSQNMNHEYMSWYRQDPGLGLRQIYYSMNVEVTDKGDVPEGYKVSRKEKRNFPLILESPSPNQTSLYFCASSEQGAGANVLTFGAGSRLTVL.